This is a list of T cell receptor beta chains from one sample in a study of beta chain features in type 1 diabetes. Generated by immunoSEQ multiplex PCR, the TCRdb table keeps only in-frame clones and is missing some. Among 300,000 to 350,000 clones, 9.3% were seen once, and the ten largest hold over 0.95%. The source material was central memory CD4+ T cells from blood. The receptors derive from a man under 40 with type 1 diabetes. Each CDR3 is given with its conserved first and last residue. The D gene is left open where the match is weak. A clone size is listed for some rows: how often the clone was seen (once, few, many), or a class if it is expanded.

V gene: TRBV4-3
clone size: .
J gene: TRBJ1-1
D gene: .
CDR3 protein: CASSQVPGTEGTEAFF
CDR3 DNA: TGCGCCAGCAGCCAAGTACCCGGGACGGAGGGCACTGAAGCTTTCTTT

V gene: TRBV28
clone size: few
J gene: TRBJ1-4
D gene: .
CDR3 protein: CASSLADHYEKLFF
CDR3 DNA: TGTGCCAGCAGTTTGGCAGACCATTATGAAAAACTGTTTTTT

V gene: TRBV5-6
clone size: .
J gene: TRBJ2-3
D gene: .
CDR3 protein: CASSLRRTDTQYF
CDR3 DNA: TGTGCCAGCAGCCTGCGGAGGACAGATACGCAGTATTTT

V gene: TRBV6-5
clone size: few
J gene: TRBJ2-5
D gene: TRBD1
CDR3 protein: CATQGVGETQYF
CDR3 DNA: TGTGCCACCCAGGGGGTAGGGGAGACCCAGTACTTC

V gene: TRBV6-1
clone size: many
J gene: TRBJ1-2
D gene: .
CDR3 protein: CASSEARSYTF
CDR3 DNA: TGTGCCAGCAGTGAAGCCCGAAGCTACACCTTC

V gene: TRBV6-5
clone size: few
J gene: TRBJ2-2
D gene: .
CDR3 protein: CASSYTEKLTGELFF
CDR3 DNA: TGTGCCAGCAGTTACACCGAAAAACTCACCGGGGAGCTGTTTTTT

V gene: TRBV7-2
clone size: few
J gene: TRBJ2-5
D gene: TRBD2
CDR3 protein: CASSSQEAGGLETQYF
CDR3 DNA: TGTGCCAGCAGCTCGCAGGAAGCGGGGGGGCTGGAGACCCAGTACTTC

V gene: TRBV29-1
clone size: many
J gene: TRBJ1-2
D gene: .
CDR3 protein: CSVVRASTLGYTF
CDR3 DNA: TGCAGCGTTGTTAGGGCCTCTACCCTCGGCTACACCTTC

V gene: TRBV11-2
clone size: .
J gene: TRBJ1-1
D gene: .
CDR3 protein: CASSSGAMNTEAFF
CDR3 DNA: TGTGCCAGCAGCTCAGGGGCCATGAACACTGAAGCTTTCTTT

V gene: TRBV7-2
clone size: few
J gene: TRBJ2-7
D gene: .
CDR3 protein: CASSLVPSQFYEQYF
CDR3 DNA: TGTGCCAGCAGCTTAGTGCCTAGTCAGTTCTACGAGCAGTACTTC

V gene: TRBV5-1
clone size: .
J gene: TRBJ1-2
D gene: TRBD1
CDR3 protein: CASNPGQGYGYTF
CDR3 DNA: TGCGCCAGCAACCCGGGACAGGGTTATGGCTACACCTTC

V gene: TRBV7-2
clone size: .
J gene: TRBJ1-5
D gene: TRBD1
CDR3 protein: CASSRDRAQPQHF
CDR3 DNA: TGTGCCAGCAGCCGAGACAGGGCTCAGCCCCAGCATTTT

V gene: TRBV7-2
clone size: few
J gene: TRBJ1-5
D gene: .
CDR3 protein: CASSLRWSQPQHF
CDR3 DNA: TGTGCCAGCAGCTTAAGGTGGAGCCAGCCCCAGCATTTT

V gene: TRBV30
clone size: .
J gene: TRBJ1-2
D gene: .
CDR3 protein: CAWSGGSGYTF
CDR3 DNA: TGTGCCTGGAGTGGGGGAAGCGGCTACACCTTC

V gene: TRBV6-5
clone size: few
J gene: TRBJ1-1
D gene: .
CDR3 protein: CASSGVGSEAFF
CDR3 DNA: TGTGCCAGCAGTGGGGTTGGGTCGGAAGCTTTCTTT

V gene: TRBV7-6
clone size: .
J gene: TRBJ1-6
D gene: TRBD1
CDR3 protein: CASSLARGRNSPLHF
CDR3 DNA: TGTGCCAGCAGCTTAGCCAGGGGGCGTAATTCACCCCTCCACTTT

V gene: TRBV7-2
clone size: .
J gene: TRBJ2-3
D gene: TRBD2
CDR3 protein: CASRDRAGGRTDTQYF
CDR3 DNA: TGTGCCAGCAGAGACCGTGCGGGGGGACGCACAGATACGCAGTATTTT

V gene: TRBV5-4
clone size: few
J gene: TRBJ1-2
D gene: TRBD1
CDR3 protein: CASSWDRVNGYTF
CDR3 DNA: TGTGCCAGCAGCTGGGACAGGGTAAATGGCTACACCTTC

V gene: TRBV18
clone size: .
J gene: TRBJ2-3
D gene: .
CDR3 protein: CASSRLPQGPDTQYF
CDR3 DNA: TGTGCCAGCTCACGCCTACCGCAGGGACCGGATACGCAGTATTTT

V gene: TRBV5-1
clone size: .
J gene: TRBJ2-7
D gene: TRBD1
CDR3 protein: CASSLAGQGNEQYF
CDR3 DNA: TGCGCCAGCAGCTTGGCCGGACAGGGCAACGAGCAGTACTTC

V gene: TRBV5-1
clone size: .
J gene: TRBJ1-6
D gene: .
CDR3 protein: CASSLRGNLYNSPLHF
CDR3 DNA: TGCGCCAGCAGCTTGAGAGGGAACCTTTATAATTCACCCCTCCACTTT

V gene: TRBV5-6
clone size: few
J gene: TRBJ1-6
D gene: TRBD1
CDR3 protein: CASSVGRGPNSPLHF
CDR3 DNA: TGTGCCAGCAGCGTAGGCAGGGGGCCTAATTCACCCCTCCACTTT

V gene: TRBV6-5
clone size: .
J gene: TRBJ1-2
D gene: .
CDR3 protein: CASSAGQPTYGYTF
CDR3 DNA: TGTGCCAGCAGTGCCGGACAGCCGACCTATGGCTACACCTTC

V gene: TRBV15
clone size: .
J gene: TRBJ2-7
D gene: .
CDR3 protein: CATSRDRGRDEQYF
CDR3 DNA: TGTGCCACCAGCAGAGATCGGGGTCGGGACGAGCAGTACTTC

V gene: TRBV7-2
clone size: .
J gene: TRBJ2-3
D gene: .
CDR3 protein: CASSPLGGRSPDTQYF
CDR3 DNA: TGTGCCAGCAGCCCCCTGGGGGGGCGATCGCCAGATACGCAGTATTTT

V gene: TRBV5-1
clone size: .
J gene: TRBJ2-3
D gene: .
CDR3 protein: CASSLGAGHTDTQYF
CDR3 DNA: TGCGCCAGCAGCTTGGGGGCAGGTCATACAGATACGCAGTATTTT

V gene: TRBV7-9
clone size: .
J gene: TRBJ2-7
D gene: TRBD1
CDR3 protein: CASSLPGGYEQYF
CDR3 DNA: TGTGCCAGCAGCTTGCCAGGGGGCTACGAGCAGTACTTC

V gene: TRBV18
clone size: few
J gene: TRBJ2-5
D gene: TRBD2
CDR3 protein: CASSRREGETQYF
CDR3 DNA: TGTGCCAGCTCACGCAGGGAGGGAGAGACCCAGTACTTC

V gene: TRBV4-3
clone size: .
J gene: TRBJ2-1
D gene: TRBD2
CDR3 protein: CASSQESRRGGVYEQFF
CDR3 DNA: TGCGCCAGCAGCCAAGAGTCGCGGCGGGGGGGCGTTTATGAGCAGTTCTTC

V gene: TRBV5-6
clone size: few
J gene: TRBJ2-2
D gene: .
CDR3 protein: CASSFDNANTGELFF
CDR3 DNA: TGTGCCAGCAGCTTTGACAACGCGAACACCGGGGAGCTGTTTTTT

V gene: TRBV19
clone size: few
J gene: TRBJ2-4
D gene: TRBD2
CDR3 protein: CASRPRHSGGGNIQYF
CDR3 DNA: TGTGCCAGTCGTCCCCGACATAGCGGGGGAGGAAACATTCAGTACTTC